This entry lists 21 T cell receptor beta chains sequenced from one sample in a study of blood T cell repertoires in COVID-19 (dated by TCRdb to about 2020). The method behind the library was the immunoSEQ multiplex PCR assay. In TCRdb, the immuneACCESS table is reduced to in-frame sequences with V and J assigned. These tables do not hold every clone; where another copy was compared, an unresolved V gene accounts for under half, and the others remain unexplained. The sample yields 88,000 or so clones; around 75% were counted once. Clones ranked in the top ten supply 24% of the sample. The specimen was peripheral blood. The receptor source for this set is a human donor in a cohort sampled during active COVID-19.

The chain uses TRBV18 and TRBJ1-3; D uncertain. The CDR3 is 15 amino acids. Germline CDR1 reads KGHSH; CDR2 reads LQKENI. Between the trimmed V and J ends, which lost 3 bases and 1 base, there was a span of 10 bases. The CDR3 DNA reads as TGTGCCAGCTCACCTGAGGCAGCTTCTGGAAACACCATATATTTT. Translated, it gives CASSPEAASGNTIYF.

The J gene is TRBJ2-3, the V gene TRBV2, with D tentatively TRBD1 (6 bases). Germline CDR1 is SNHLY and CDR2 is FYNNEI. With 4 bases removed from V and 0 bases from J, the gap between germline ends came to 8 bases. The CDR3 runs to 14 residues. The CDR3 is CASSGTASTDTQYF. The CDR3 region has the DNA TGTGCCAGCAGTGGGACAGCGAGCACAGATACGCAGTATTTT.

The chain couples TRBV5-4 to TRBJ2-2; D gene ambiguous. Germline V gene lookup returns CDR1 SGHNT and CDR2 YYREEE (reference sequence). Trimming took off 0 bases at V and 0 bases at J, with 9 bases between the two ends. The CDR3 covers 16 residues. The DNA for the CDR3 is TGTGCCAGCAGCTTGGGCGGTCGCGCGAACACCGGGGAGCTGTTTTTT. Residues: CASSLGGRANTGELFF.

This rearrangement joins TRBV30 to TRBJ1-5; D unresolved. Trimming pared 2 bases from V and 6 bases from J, leaving 20 bases between. Germline assignment: CDR1 GTSNPN and CDR2 SVGIG (reference sequence). The CDR3 extends over 16 amino acids. As DNA, the CDR3 is TGTGCCTGGAGTCGCCCGTACCGGGGTGTGACTCAGCCCCAGCATTTT. It specifies CAWSRPYRGVTQPQHF.

This sequence joins TRBV5-1 and TRBJ1-2; no definite D call. Looked up from germline, CDR1 is SGHRS and CDR2 is YFSETQ. Trimming removed 4 bases from V and 3 bases from J, with 16 bases in between. CDR3 size: 15 residues. The DNA of the CDR3 is TGCGCCAGCAGCCCCACCCATACAGCAGACTATGGCTACACCTTC. Amino acids: CASSPTHTADYGYTF.

This chain connects TRBV11-2 to TRBJ1-2, with D maybe TRBD1 (6 bases). Germline CDR1 SGHAT, CDR2 FQNNGV. Deletions cut 5 bases from V and 1 base from J, with 17 bases between. CDR3 size: 16 residues. CDR3 loop: CASSPQVTGNNYGYTF. CDR3 DNA: TGTGCCAGCAGCCCACAGGTGACAGGAAATAACTATGGCTACACCTTC. The full variable domain, in which reference TRBV11-2 and TRBJ1-2 provide the parts outside the CDR3, is EAGVAQSPRYKIIEKRQSVAFWCNPISGHATLYWYQQILGQGPKLLIQFQNNGVVDDSQLPKDRFSAERLKGVDSTLKIQPAKLEDSAVYLCASSPQVTGNNYGYTFGSGTRLTVV.

This chain links TRBV24-1 with TRBJ1-3; 9 bases agree with TRBD1. The CDR3 is made up of 16 amino acids. Unmatched junction bases numbered 6, after V lost 5 bases and J lost 2 bases. In germline, CDR1 is KGHDR, CDR2 SFDVKD. This chain's CDR3 is CATSGGTGSAGNTIYF. DNA of the CDR3: TGTGCCACCAGTGGGGGGACAGGGTCCGCTGGAAACACCATATATTTT.

A remark on this clone: Other DNA sequences within the sample encode an identical CDR3. The genes are TRBV19 and TRBJ2-7; tentative D call: TRBD1 (6 bases). With 4 bases removed from V and 0 bases from J, the gap between germline ends came to 10 bases. There are 14 residues in the CDR3. Per germline, CDR1 LNHDA and CDR2 SQIVND (reference sequence). In DNA form, the CDR3 reads TGTGCCAGTAGTAGACAGGTGAGCTCCTACGAGCAGTACTTC. This encodes CASSRQVSSYEQYF.

This rearrangement joins TRBV27 to TRBJ1-2, with D possibly TRBD1 on 6 matching bases. Germline V CDR1 and CDR2: MNHEY, SMNVEV (reference sequence). CDR3 length: 13 amino acids. With 5 bases removed from V and 8 bases from J, the gap between germline ends came to 15 bases. CDR3 region: CASSPGTYAGYTF. The DNA of the CDR3 is TGTGCCAGCAGTCCAGGGACATATGCGGGCTACACCTTC.

V usage is TRBV9 and J usage is TRBJ2-3, with 11 nucleotides matching TRBD2. From germline, CDR1 is SGDLS and CDR2 YYNGEE. The trim removed 1 base at V and 5 bases at J, leaving 9 bases unmatched. The CDR3 is 17 amino acids. In DNA form, the CDR3 reads TGTGCCAGCAGCGTAACGACTAGCGGGAAGCCGGGAGATACGCAGTATTTT. Translating gives CASSVTTSGKPGDTQYF.

The chain has TRBV5-1 and TRBJ1-4; unclear D gene. Looked up from germline, CDR1 is SGHRS and CDR2 is YFSETQ. This CDR3 spans 15 amino acids. V lost 0 bases to trimming and J lost 2 bases, with 8 bases between them. This CDR3 is CASSLEGGTNEKLFF. CDR3 DNA sequence: TGCGCCAGCAGCTTGGAGGGAGGGACTAATGAAAAACTGTTTTTT.

This clone is a singleton in its sample. The rearrangement joins TRBV11-3 to TRBJ2-2; TRBD1 agrees at 7 bases. CDR3 length equals 16 residues. CDR1 and CDR2 (germline): SGHNT, YENEEA. Unmatched junction bases numbered 5, after V lost 1 base and J lost 3 bases. The CDR3: CASSLGGRGYTGELFF. The CDR3 nucleotides are TGTGCCAGCAGCTTAGGCGGCAGGGGGTACACCGGGGAGCTGTTTTTT. The whole variable domain, filled in from reference TRBV11-3 and TRBJ2-2, reads EAGVVQSPRYKIIEKKQPVAFWCNPISGHNTLYWYLQNLGQGPELLIRYENEEAVDDSQLPKDRFSAERLKGVDSTLKIQPAELGDSAVYLCASSLGGRGYTGELFFGEGSRLTVL.

The V call is TRBV6-6, the J call TRBJ1-2; tentative D call: TRBD1 (6 bases). CDR3 length equals 14 residues. Germline CDR1 and CDR2: MNHNY and SVGAGI (reference sequence). Trimming took off 0 bases at V and 8 bases at J, with 13 bases between the two ends. The CDR3 coding sequence is TGTGCCAGCAGTTACTCGAATTCGGGGGGCGGCTACACCTTC. This sequence encodes CASSYSNSGGGYTF.

V is TRBV3-1 (or the pseudogene TRBV3-2) and J is TRBJ2-2; 8 positions match TRBD1. CDR3 size: 16 residues. Germline CDR1 and CDR2: LGHDT and YNNKEL (reference sequence). V gave up 1 base and J gave up 5 bases; unmatched junction bases: 6. CDR3 region: CASSQGRQGATGELFF. In DNA form, the CDR3 reads TGTGCCAGCAGCCAAGGTCGGCAGGGGGCGACCGGGGAGCTGTTTTTT.

This rearrangement joins TRBV12-3 or TRBV12-4 to TRBJ1-1, with D possibly being TRBD1 (5 bases). There are 13 residues in the CDR3. V was pared by 3 bases and J by 6 bases, with 11 bases between. The CDR3 region is CASSFKRDSEAFF. The DNA for the CDR3 is TGTGCCAGCAGTTTTAAGAGGGACTCTGAAGCTTTCTTT.

V and J are TRBV28 and TRBJ2-5; 8 nucleotides agree with TRBD1. Germline lookup yields CDR1 MDHEN and CDR2 SYDVKM. The ends lost 4 bases at V and 5 bases at J; junction bases unmatched: 3. This CDR3 is 13 amino acids long. The CDR3 reads CASSSGGEETQYF. The DNA for the CDR3 is TGTGCCAGCAGTTCAGGGGGCGAGGAGACCCAGTACTTC.

The chain employs TRBV2 and TRBJ2-2; weak D call: TRBD1 (5 bases). The CDR3 is 15 amino acids. The germline CDR1 and CDR2 sequences are SNHLY and FYNNEI. V lost 4 bases, J lost 2 bases, and 11 bases lay in between. CDR3 sequence (DNA): TGTGCCAGCAGTGTTGGGCAGGGTAACACCGGGGAGCTGTTTTTT. It specifies CASSVGQGNTGELFF.

The gene calls are TRBV2 and TRBJ1-1, with no clear D. The V gene's germline CDR1 is SNHLY and CDR2 FYNNEI. The CDR3 covers 16 residues. Between the trimmed V and J ends, which lost 4 bases and 0 bases, there was a span of 15 bases. The CDR3 sequence: CASSADNPTLNTEAFF. DNA of the CDR3: TGTGCCAGCAGTGCTGACAACCCAACCCTGAACACTGAAGCTTTCTTT. Full variable domain (rest looked up from reference TRBV2 and TRBJ1-1): EPEVTQTPSHQVTQMGQEVILRCVPISNHLYFYWYRQILGQKVEFLVSFYNNEISEKSEIFDDQFSVERPDGSNFTLKIRSTKLEDSAMYFCASSADNPTLNTEAFFGQGTRLTVV.

The chain couples TRBV6-5 to TRBJ2-5; D not certain. This CDR3 is built from 12 residues. The V gene's germline CDR1 is MNHEY and CDR2 SVGAGI. The germline V and J ends were trimmed by 4 bases and 2 bases, with 5 bases remaining between them. The CDR3 protein is CASSSRQETQYF. The CDR3 nucleotides are TGTGCCAGCAGTTCGAGACAAGAGACCCAGTACTTC.

This clone showed up just once. V and J are TRBV2 and TRBJ2-2, with 8 nucleotides matching TRBD2. V lost 2 bases to trimming and J lost 5 bases; unmatched junction nucleotides: 10. This CDR3 is built from 17 residues. Germline-derived CDR1 and CDR2 are SNHLY and FYNNEI. CDR3 DNA sequence: TGTGCCAGCAGTGAATCCGGAGCGGGAGAAGATACCGGGGAGCTGTTTTTT. Translating it yields CASSESGAGEDTGELFF. Looking up the rest from reference TRBV2 and TRBJ2-2 gives the full variable domain: EPEVTQTPSHQVTQMGQEVILRCVPISNHLYFYWYRQILGQKVEFLVSFYNNEISEKSEIFDDQFSVERPDGSNFTLKIRSTKLEDSAMYFCASSESGAGEDTGELFFGEGSRLTVL.

The chain joins TRBV7-2 to TRBJ2-7; no clear D. This CDR3 is 13 amino acids long. Germline CDR1 SGHTA, CDR2 FQGNSA. V lost 3 bases, J lost 7 bases, and 13 bases lay in between. The CDR3, as DNA: TGTGCCAGCAGCTTGCGACCAACCGGGGAGCAGTACTTC. As protein: CASSLRPTGEQYF.